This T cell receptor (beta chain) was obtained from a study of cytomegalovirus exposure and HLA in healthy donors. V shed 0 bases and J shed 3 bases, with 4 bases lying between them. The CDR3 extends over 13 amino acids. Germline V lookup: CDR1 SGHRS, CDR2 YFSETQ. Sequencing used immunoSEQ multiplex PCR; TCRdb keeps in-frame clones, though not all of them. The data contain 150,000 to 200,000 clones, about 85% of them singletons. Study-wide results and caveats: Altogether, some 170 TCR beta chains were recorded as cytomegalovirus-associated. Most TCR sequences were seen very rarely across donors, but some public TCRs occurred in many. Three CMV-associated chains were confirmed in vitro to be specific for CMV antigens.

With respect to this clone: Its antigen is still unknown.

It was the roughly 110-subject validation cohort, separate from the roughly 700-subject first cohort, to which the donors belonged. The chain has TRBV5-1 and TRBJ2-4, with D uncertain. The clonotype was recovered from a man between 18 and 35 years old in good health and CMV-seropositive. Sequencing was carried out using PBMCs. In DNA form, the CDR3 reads TGCGCCAGCAGCTTGGGACTCAAAAACATTCAGTACTTC. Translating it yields CASSLGLKNIQYF.